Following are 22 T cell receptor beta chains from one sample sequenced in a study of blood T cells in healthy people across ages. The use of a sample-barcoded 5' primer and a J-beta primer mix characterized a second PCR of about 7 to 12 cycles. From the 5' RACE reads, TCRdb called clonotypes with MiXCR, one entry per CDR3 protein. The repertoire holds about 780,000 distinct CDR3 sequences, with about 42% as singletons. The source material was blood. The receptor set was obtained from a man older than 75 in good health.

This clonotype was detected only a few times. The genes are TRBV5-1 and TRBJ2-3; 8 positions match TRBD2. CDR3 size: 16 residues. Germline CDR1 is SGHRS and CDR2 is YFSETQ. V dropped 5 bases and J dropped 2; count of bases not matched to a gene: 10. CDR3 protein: CASRTFGGANTDTQYF. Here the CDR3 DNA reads TGCGCCAGCAGAACCTTCGGGGGGGCTAACACAGATACGCAGTATTTT.

CDR3 in DNA: TGCAGCGCCGAACCGGGTGTACAGATTGAAGCTTTCTTT. As protein: CSAEPGVQIEAFF. V is TRBV29-1 and J is TRBJ1-1, with D uncertain. Germline CDR1 and CDR2: SQVTM and ANQGSEA. V lost 7 bases and J 7 bases, leaving 19 bases between the germline ends. This CDR3 is built from 13 residues.

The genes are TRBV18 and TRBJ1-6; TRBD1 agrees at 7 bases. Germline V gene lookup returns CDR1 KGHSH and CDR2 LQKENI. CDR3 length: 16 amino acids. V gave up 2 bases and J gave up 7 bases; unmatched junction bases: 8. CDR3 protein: CASSPSPGQQNSPLHF. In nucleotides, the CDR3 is TGTGCCAGCTCACCAAGTCCGGGACAGCAAAATTCACCCCTCCACTTT.

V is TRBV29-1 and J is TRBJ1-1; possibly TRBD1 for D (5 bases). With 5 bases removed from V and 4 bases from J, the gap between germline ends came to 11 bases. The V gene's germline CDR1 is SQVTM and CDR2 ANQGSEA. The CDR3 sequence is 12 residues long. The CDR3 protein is CSVQGGSTEAFF. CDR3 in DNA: TGCAGCGTTCAGGGAGGGAGCACTGAAGCTTTCTTT.

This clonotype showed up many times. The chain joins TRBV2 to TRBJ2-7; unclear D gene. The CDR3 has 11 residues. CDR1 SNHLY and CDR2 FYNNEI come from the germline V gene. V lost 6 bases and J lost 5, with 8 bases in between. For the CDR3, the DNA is TGTGCCAGCAGCATAATCGACGAGCAGTACTTC. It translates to CASSIIDEQYF. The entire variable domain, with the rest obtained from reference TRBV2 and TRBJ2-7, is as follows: EPEVTQTPSHQVTQMGQEVILRCVPISNHLYFYWYRQILGQKVEFLVSFYNNEISEKSEIFDDQFSVERPDGSNFTLKIRSTKLEDSAMYFCASSIIDEQYFGPGTRLTVT.

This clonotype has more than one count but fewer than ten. In DNA form, the CDR3 reads TGTGCCTGCCATCGGACTAGCGGGACCTCCTACGAGCAGTACTTC. It specifies CACHRTSGTSYEQYF. J is TRBJ2-7 and V is TRBV30, with TRBD2 matching 12 bases. From germline, CDR1 is GTSNPN and CDR2 SVGIG (reference sequence). The CDR3 totals 15 residues. Trimming cost V 6 bases and J 0 bases; bases outside gene matches: 6. Full variable domain (remainder filled in from reference TRBV30 and TRBJ2-7): SQTIHQWPATLVQPVGSPLSLECTVEGTSNPNLYWYRQAAGRGLQLLFYSVGIGQISSEVPQNLSASRPQDRQFILSSKKLLLSDSGFYLCACHRTSGTSYEQYFGPGTRLTVT.

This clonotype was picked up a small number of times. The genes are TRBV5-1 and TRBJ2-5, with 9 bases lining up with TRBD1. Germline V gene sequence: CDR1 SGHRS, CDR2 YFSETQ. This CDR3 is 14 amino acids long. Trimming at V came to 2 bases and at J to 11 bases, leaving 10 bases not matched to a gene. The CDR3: CASSFRTGTGIQYF. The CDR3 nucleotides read TGCGCCAGCAGCTTTCGAACCGGGACAGGGATTCAGTACTTC.

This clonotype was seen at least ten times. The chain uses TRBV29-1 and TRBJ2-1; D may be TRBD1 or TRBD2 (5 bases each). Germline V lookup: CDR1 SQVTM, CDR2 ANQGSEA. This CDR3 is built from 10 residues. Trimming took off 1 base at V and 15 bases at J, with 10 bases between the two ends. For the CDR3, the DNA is TGCAGCGTTGAAGTCCGGGACCGGTTCTTC. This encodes CSVEVRDRFF.

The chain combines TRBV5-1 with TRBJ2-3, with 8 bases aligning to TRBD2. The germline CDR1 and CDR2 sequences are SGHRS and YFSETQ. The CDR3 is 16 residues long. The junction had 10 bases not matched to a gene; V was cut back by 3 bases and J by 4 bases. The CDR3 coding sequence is TGCGCCAGCAGCTCGGGACCAGCGGGAGTGGCAGATACGCAGTATTTT. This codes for CASSSGPAGVADTQYF.

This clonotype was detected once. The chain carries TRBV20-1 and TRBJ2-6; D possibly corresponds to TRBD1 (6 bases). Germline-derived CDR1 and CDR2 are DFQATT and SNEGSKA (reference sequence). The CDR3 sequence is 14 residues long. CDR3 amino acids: CGSWGRSGANVLTF. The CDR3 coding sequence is TGCGGATCCTGGGGGCGCTCTGGGGCCAACGTCCTGACTTTC.

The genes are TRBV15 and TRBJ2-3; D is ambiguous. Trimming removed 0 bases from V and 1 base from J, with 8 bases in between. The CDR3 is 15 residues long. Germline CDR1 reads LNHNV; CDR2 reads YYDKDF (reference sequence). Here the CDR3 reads CATSRDPTGTDTQYF. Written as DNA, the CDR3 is TGTGCCACCAGCAGAGATCCTACAGGCACAGATACGCAGTATTTT.

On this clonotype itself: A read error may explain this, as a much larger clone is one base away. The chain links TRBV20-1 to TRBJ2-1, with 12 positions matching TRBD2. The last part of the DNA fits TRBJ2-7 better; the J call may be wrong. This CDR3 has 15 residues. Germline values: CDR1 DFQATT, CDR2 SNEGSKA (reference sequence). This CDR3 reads CSATHGTSGLNEQYF. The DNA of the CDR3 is TGCAGTGCCACACACGGGACTAGCGGGCTCAATGAGCAGTACTTC.

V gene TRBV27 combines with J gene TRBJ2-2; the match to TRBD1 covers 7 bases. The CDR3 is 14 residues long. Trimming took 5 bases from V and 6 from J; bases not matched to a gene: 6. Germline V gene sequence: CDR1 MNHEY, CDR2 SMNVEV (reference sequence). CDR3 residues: CASSPGRGSGELFF. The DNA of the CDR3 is TGTGCCAGCAGTCCCGGCAGGGGGTCCGGGGAGCTGTTTTTT.

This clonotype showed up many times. DNA for the CDR3: TGTGCCAGCAGCGGGCGGACAGGCCGCAATCAGCCCCAGCATTTT. Translation: CASSGRTGRNQPQHF. The chain combines TRBV7-2 with TRBJ1-5; 7 positions agree with TRBD1. This CDR3 contains 15 residues. Germline CDR1 SGHTA, CDR2 FQGNSA. Germline trimming cut 5 bases from V and 2 bases from J; bases unmatched to any gene: 6.

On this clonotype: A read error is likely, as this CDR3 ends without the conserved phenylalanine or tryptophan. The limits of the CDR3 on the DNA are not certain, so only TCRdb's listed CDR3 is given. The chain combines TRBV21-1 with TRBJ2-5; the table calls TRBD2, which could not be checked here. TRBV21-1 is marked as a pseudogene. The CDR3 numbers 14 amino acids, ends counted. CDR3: CASSNSGSRGEQYI.

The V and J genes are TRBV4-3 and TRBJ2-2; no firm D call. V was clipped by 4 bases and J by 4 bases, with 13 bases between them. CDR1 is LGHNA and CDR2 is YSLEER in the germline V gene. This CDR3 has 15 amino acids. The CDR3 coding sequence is TGCGCCAGCAGCCCGAATATGATCGGCACCGGGGAGCTGTTTTTT. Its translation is CASSPNMIGTGELFF.

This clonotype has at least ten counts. In DNA, the CDR3 is TGTGCCAGCAGCGTAGCTCGGGACCCAAATTCACCCCTCCACTTT. Its protein is CASSVARDPNSPLHF. The V call is TRBV9, the J call TRBJ1-6, with a weak D call TRBD1 (5 bases). Germline V gene data show CDR1 as SGDLS and CDR2 as YYNGEE. V lost 0 bases, J lost 7 bases, and 11 bases lay in between. The CDR3 consists of 15 residues.

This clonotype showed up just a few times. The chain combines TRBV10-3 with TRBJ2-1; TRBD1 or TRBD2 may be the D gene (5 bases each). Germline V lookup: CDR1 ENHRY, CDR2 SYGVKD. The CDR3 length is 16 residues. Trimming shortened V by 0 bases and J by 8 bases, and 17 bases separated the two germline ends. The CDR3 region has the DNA TGTGCCATCAGTGAGTCAACCGGGACCTCCGTGGATGAGCAGTTCTTC. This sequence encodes CAISESTGTSVDEQFF.

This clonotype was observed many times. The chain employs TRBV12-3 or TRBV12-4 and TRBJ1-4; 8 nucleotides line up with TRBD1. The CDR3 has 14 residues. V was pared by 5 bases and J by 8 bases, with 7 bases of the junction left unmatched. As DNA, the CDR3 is TGTGCCAGCAGTCCTCAGGGGGCTAGCGAAAAACTGTTTTTT. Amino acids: CASSPQGASEKLFF.

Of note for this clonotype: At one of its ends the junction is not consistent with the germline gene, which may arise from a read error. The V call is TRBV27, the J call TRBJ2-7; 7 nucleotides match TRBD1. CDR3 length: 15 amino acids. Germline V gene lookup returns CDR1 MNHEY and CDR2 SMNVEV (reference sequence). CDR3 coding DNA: TGTGTCAGCAGTCTCTCGACAGGGAGCTCCTACGAGCAGTACTTC. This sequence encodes CVSSLSTGSSYEQYF.

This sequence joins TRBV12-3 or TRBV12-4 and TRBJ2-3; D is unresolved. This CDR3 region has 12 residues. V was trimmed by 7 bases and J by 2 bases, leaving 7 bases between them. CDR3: CASIGYTDTQYF. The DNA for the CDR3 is TGTGCCAGCATTGGGTACACAGATACGCAGTATTTT.

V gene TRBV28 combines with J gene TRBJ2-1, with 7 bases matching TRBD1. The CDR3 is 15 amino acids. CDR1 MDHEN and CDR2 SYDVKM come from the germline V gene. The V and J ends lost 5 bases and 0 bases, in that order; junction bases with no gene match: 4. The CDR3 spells CASSKQGTSYNEQFF. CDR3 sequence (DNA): TGTGCCAGCAGTAAACAGGGGACCTCCTACAATGAGCAGTTCTTC.